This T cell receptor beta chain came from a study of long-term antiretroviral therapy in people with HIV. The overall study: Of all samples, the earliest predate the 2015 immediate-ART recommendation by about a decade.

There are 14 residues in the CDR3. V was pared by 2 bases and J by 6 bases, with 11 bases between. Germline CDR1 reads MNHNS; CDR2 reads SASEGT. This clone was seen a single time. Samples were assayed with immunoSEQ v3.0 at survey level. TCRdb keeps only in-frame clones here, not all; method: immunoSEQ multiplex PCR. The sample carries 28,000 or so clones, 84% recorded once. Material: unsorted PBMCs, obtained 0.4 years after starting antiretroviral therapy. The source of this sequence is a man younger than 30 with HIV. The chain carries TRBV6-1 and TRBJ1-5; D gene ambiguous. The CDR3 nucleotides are TGTGCCAGCAGTGAATCGGGTTTAAGTCAGCCCCAGCATTTT. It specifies CASSESGLSQPQHF.